These 17 T cell receptor beta chains originate from one sample sequenced in a study of T-cell memory formation after mild COVID-19. MiXCR was run by TCRdb on the 5' RACE reads, yielding one entry per CDR3 protein. Here the sample spans more than 150,000 distinct CDR3 sequences, 15% to 20% being singletons. Material for sequencing was PBMCs or a T cell subset sorted from them (not recorded which). These receptor sequences come from a young man who had mild COVID-19 (a few samples of this study predate the infection). Cell type and time point are not known.

The chain has TRBV4-3 and TRBJ1-6, with unresolved D. The V gene's germline CDR1 is LGHNA and CDR2 YSLEER. The CDR3 extends over 17 amino acids. Trimming left V 2 bases short and J 9 bases short, with 20 bases between. The DNA of the CDR3 is TGCGCCAGCAGCCAAAAAGTGGGCTACGGAGGGAGTTCACCCCTCCACTTT. Its protein is CASSQKVGYGGSSPLHF.

This chain connects TRBV19 to TRBJ1-5; TRBD1 might be the D (5 bases). Germline CDR1 and CDR2: LNHDA and SQIVND (reference sequence). V lost 5 bases to trimming and J lost 6 bases, with 11 bases between them. The CDR3 is 13 residues long. CDR3 amino acids: CASSPQGVQPQHF. CDR3 nucleotides: TGTGCCAGTAGTCCCCAGGGTGTTCAGCCCCAGCATTTT.

This chain links TRBV7-2 with TRBJ1-2, with D possibly being TRBD1 (6 bases). V lost 5 bases, J lost 6 bases, and 19 bases lay in between. From germline, CDR1 is SGHTA and CDR2 FQGNSA. CDR3 length: 15 residues. The CDR3, as DNA: TGTGCCAGCAGCCCACAAACCGGGACACCAAATGGCTACACCTTC. It yields the protein CASSPQTGTPNGYTF.

This clonotype turned up a few times. The chain is built from TRBV2 and TRBJ1-1; D uncertain. This CDR3 comprises 14 residues. Trimming took off 6 bases at V and 0 bases at J, with 11 bases between the two ends. Looked up from germline, CDR1 is SNHLY and CDR2 is FYNNEI. The CDR3 loop is CASRADAMNTEAFF. In DNA form, the CDR3 reads TGTGCCAGCAGGGCTGATGCTATGAACACTGAAGCTTTCTTT.

This clonotype was counted once. This chain connects TRBV19 to TRBJ2-2; no definite D call. The V gene's germline CDR1 is LNHDA and CDR2 SQIVND (reference sequence). There are 15 residues in the CDR3. V lost 3 bases to trimming and J lost 2 bases, with 10 bases between them. Here the CDR3 reads CASSIRGTNTGELFF. The DNA for the CDR3 is TGTGCCAGTAGTATTCGAGGAACCAACACCGGGGAGCTGTTTTTT.

This clonotype was counted ten times or more. This sequence joins TRBV9 and TRBJ2-7; D is undetermined. V gave up 2 bases and J gave up 4 bases, with 10 bases separating them. This CDR3 region has 13 residues. Germline lookup yields CDR1 SGDLS and CDR2 YYNGEE. The CDR3 DNA follows: TGTGCCAGCAGCGTGACCGAAGGATACGAGCAGTACTTC. Residues: CASSVTEGYEQYF.

V and J are TRBV6-1 and TRBJ1-2; D may be TRBD1 (5 bases). CDR3 size: 14 residues. V was pared by 6 bases and J by 8 bases, with 19 bases between. Germline loops: CDR1 MNHNS, CDR2 SASEGT. The CDR3 DNA is TGTGCCAGCAGAGGGCCAGGGCTGATGGTCGGCTACACCTTC. Translating it yields CASRGPGLMVGYTF.

This clonotype was observed a few times. The chain is built from TRBV6-5 and TRBJ2-4, with D perhaps matching TRBD1 or TRBD2 (7 bases each). Germline CDR1 and CDR2: MNHEY and SVGAGI. The length of the CDR3 is 14 residues. The V and J ends lost 6 bases and 7 bases respectively, with 16 bases between them. This CDR3 is CASSPDREGNIQYF. The CDR3, as DNA: TGTGCCAGCAGCCCCGACAGGGAGGGGAACATTCAGTACTTC.

The chain recombines TRBV11-2 with TRBJ2-3, with 12 positions matching TRBD1. Unmatched junction bases numbered 4, after V lost 5 bases and J lost 4 bases. The CDR3 totals 15 residues. Germline CDR1 SGHAT, CDR2 FQNNGV. The CDR3 here is CASSLGQGAADTQYF. In DNA, the CDR3 is TGTGCCAGCAGCCTGGGACAGGGGGCTGCAGATACGCAGTATTTT.

This clonotype was seen only a few times. V and J are TRBV2 and TRBJ2-3; D uncertain. CDR3 length equals 14 residues. Trimming took 3 bases from V and 6 from J, leaving 13 bases between them. The germline gives CDR1 SNHLY, CDR2 FYNNEI. CDR3 bases: TGTGCCAGCAGTGACCGTTCAGGAATGGATACGCAGTATTTT. Protein sequence: CASSDRSGMDTQYF.

The chain recombines TRBV7-6 with TRBJ1-4, with no clear D. The ends were cut back, 1 base at V and 8 bases at J, with 11 bases in the middle. CDR1 SGHVS and CDR2 FNYEAQ come from the germline V gene. This CDR3 has 14 amino acids. Written as DNA, the CDR3 is TGTGCCAGCAGCTTAGGCCCGAACGGGGAAAAACTGTTTTTT. Amino acid sequence: CASSLGPNGEKLFF.

The chain uses TRBV20-1 and TRBJ1-4; TRBD1 aligns across 8 bases. The germline gives CDR1 DFQATT, CDR2 SNEGSKA (reference sequence). This CDR3 has 14 residues. V lost 3 bases and J lost 5; bases outside the gene matches: 5. Here the CDR3 reads CSARDTGGNEKLFF. The CDR3 DNA reads as TGCAGTGCTAGGGACACAGGGGGGAATGAAAAACTGTTTTTT.

The chain combines TRBV20-1 with TRBJ2-1; no clear D gene. The V gene lost 5 bases and the J gene lost 2 bases, with 13 bases spanning the gap. The germline gives CDR1 DFQATT, CDR2 SNEGSKA (reference sequence). The CDR3 extends over 14 amino acids. The CDR3 loop is CSASRLGTYNEQFF. The CDR3 coding sequence is TGCAGTGCTTCCAGACTCGGCACCTACAATGAGCAGTTCTTC.

This clonotype was picked up a small number of times. This chain links TRBV12-3 or TRBV12-4 with TRBJ1-3, with a weak D call TRBD1 (5 bases). Trimming left V 6 bases short and J 1 base short, with 13 bases between. The CDR3 extends over 15 amino acids. The CDR3: CASRPPGGSGNTIYF. The CDR3 nucleotides are TGTGCCAGCAGACCCCCGGGGGGTTCTGGAAACACCATATATTTT.

This clonotype was seen more than once but under ten times. The chain combines TRBV5-1 with TRBJ2-7; 7 bases are shared with TRBD1. The CDR3 is 12 residues long. Per the germline V gene, CDR1 is SGHRS and CDR2 is YFSETQ. V dropped 0 bases and J dropped 8; count of bases not matched to a gene: 2. The CDR3 sequence is CASSLGQGQQYF. CDR3 nucleotides: TGCGCCAGCAGCTTGGGACAGGGCCAGCAGTACTTC.

The sample holds many counts of this clonotype. The chain joins TRBV7-9 to TRBJ1-1; TRBD1 aligns across 8 bases. Germline CDR1 reads SEHNR; CDR2 reads FQNEAQ (reference sequence). The CDR3 length is 13 residues. Trimming took 4 bases from V and 11 from J; bases not matched to a gene: 9. CDR3 loop: CASSYLGQGFAFF. CDR3 DNA: TGTGCCAGCAGCTACCTCGGACAGGGTTTTGCTTTCTTT.

This clonotype was detected a few times. The rearrangement joins TRBV6-5 to TRBJ1-5; TRBD1 matches at 8 bases. The germline V gene has CDR1 MNHEY and CDR2 SVGAGI. The CDR3 is 13 amino acids. V shed 5 bases and J 7 bases; nucleotides not matched to a gene: 4. CDR3 DNA: TGTGCCAGCAGTCAGGGGGCCGGGCAGCCCCAGCATTTT. Amino acids: CASSQGAGQPQHF.